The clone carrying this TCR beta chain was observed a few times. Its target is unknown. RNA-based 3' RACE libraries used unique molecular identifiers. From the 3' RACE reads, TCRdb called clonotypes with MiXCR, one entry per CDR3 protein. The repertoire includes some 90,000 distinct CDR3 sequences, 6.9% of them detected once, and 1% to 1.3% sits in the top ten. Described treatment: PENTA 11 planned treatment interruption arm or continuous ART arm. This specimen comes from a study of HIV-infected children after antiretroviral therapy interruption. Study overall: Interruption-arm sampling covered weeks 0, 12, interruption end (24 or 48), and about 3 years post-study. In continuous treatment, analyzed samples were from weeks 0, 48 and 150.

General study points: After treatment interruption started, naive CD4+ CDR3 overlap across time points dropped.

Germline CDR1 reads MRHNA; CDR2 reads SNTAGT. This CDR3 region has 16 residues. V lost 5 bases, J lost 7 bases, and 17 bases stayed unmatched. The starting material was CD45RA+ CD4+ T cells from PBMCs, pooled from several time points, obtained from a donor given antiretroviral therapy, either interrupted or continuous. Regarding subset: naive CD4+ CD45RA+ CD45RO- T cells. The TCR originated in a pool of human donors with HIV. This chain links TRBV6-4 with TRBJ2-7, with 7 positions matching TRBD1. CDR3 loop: CASSPGYRKGTDEQYF. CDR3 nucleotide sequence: TGTGCCAGCAGTCCCGGATATAGGAAAGGGACAGATGAGCAGTACTTC.